These 19 T cell receptor beta chains originate from one sample sequenced in a study of cytomegalovirus exposure and HLA in healthy donors. The study ran its PCR with 60 Vbeta and 13 Jbeta primers. Sequencing used immunoSEQ multiplex PCR; TCRdb keeps in-frame clones, though not all of them. The sample lists 110,000 or so clones; 65% to 85% were seen once. Sequenced input: PBMCs. Source of these receptors: a woman in her 30s in good health and CMV-seropositive.

This chain uses TRBV28 with TRBJ2-5; 10 bases fit TRBD1. The CDR3 extends over 16 amino acids. Germline V lookup: CDR1 MDHEN, CDR2 SYDVKM. V gave up 2 bases and J gave up 4 bases; unmatched junction bases: 7. The CDR3 DNA reads as TGTGCCAGCAGTTTAGCTGGGACAGGGGTCGGAGAGACCCAGTACTTC. Encoded protein: CASSLAGTGVGETQYF.

This clone was counted only a few times. The rearrangement joins TRBV19 to TRBJ1-1; weak D call: TRBD1 (6 bases). V was trimmed by 6 bases and J by 4 bases, leaving 12 bases between them. Germline loops: CDR1 LNHDA, CDR2 SQIVND (reference sequence). The CDR3 has 13 amino acids. As DNA, the CDR3 is TGTGCCAGTAGGTCGAGGGGGACCACTGAAGCTTTCTTT. It is translated as CASRSRGTTEAFF.

The CDR3 nucleotides read TGTGCCACCGCCATGGACAGGGGATACGAGCAGTACTTC. It specifies CATAMDRGYEQYF. The chain uses TRBV6-5 and TRBJ2-7, with TRBD1 matching 9 bases. V trimming: 10 bases; J trimming: 4 bases; junction bases outside the gene matches: 8. Germline CDR1 and CDR2: MNHEY and SVGAGI. CDR3 length: 13 amino acids.

Concerning this clone itself: A read error is likely, as this CDR3 ends without the conserved phenylalanine or tryptophan. This chain uses TRBV5-4 with TRBJ2-3, with 7 bases identical to TRBD2. This CDR3 has 16 amino acids. Per the germline V gene, CDR1 is SGHNT and CDR2 is YYREEE (reference sequence). With V trimmed by 4 bases and J by 3 bases, 11 bases remained unmatched. Here the CDR3 reads CASSGGGGRGTDTQYL. CDR3 bases: TGTGCCAGCAGCGGCGGGGGAGGGAGGGGTACAGATACGCAGTATCTT.

The chain has TRBV27 and TRBJ2-2; a possible D gene is TRBD1 (6 bases). The CDR3 sequence is 15 residues long. CDR1 and CDR2 (germline): MNHEY, SMNVEV (reference sequence). The V and J ends lost 5 bases and 4 bases respectively, with 14 bases between them. The CDR3: CASSLAGTLTGELFF. The CDR3 DNA follows: TGTGCCAGCAGTCTCGCCGGGACACTCACCGGGGAGCTGTTTTTT.

This clone was seen just once. This chain uses TRBV5-4 with TRBJ2-1; 7 bases fit TRBD1. Germline CDR1 SGHNT, CDR2 YYREEE (reference sequence). This CDR3 contains 14 residues. J was trimmed by 7 bases and V by 0 bases; bases with no gene match: 4. The CDR3 spells CASSLVTGFNEQFF. CDR3 nucleotide sequence: TGTGCCAGCAGCTTGGTGACAGGGTTTAATGAGCAGTTCTTC.

The chain uses TRBV30 and TRBJ1-3, with unresolved D. V lost 5 bases and J lost 2, with 34 bases in between. Germline V CDR1 and CDR2: GTSNPN, SVGIG (reference sequence). This CDR3 has 21 residues. The CDR3 sequence: CAWGTTSYRVLGKEAGNTIYF. CDR3 DNA sequence: TGTGCCTGGGGTACCACCAGTTACCGGGTCCTCGGAAAGGAGGCTGGAAACACCATATATTTT.

This chain links TRBV27 with TRBJ1-2, with D possibly matching TRBD1 (6 bases). V dropped 6 bases and J dropped 7 bases, with 18 bases sitting between them. This CDR3 is 14 amino acids long. Germline V gene sequence: CDR1 MNHEY, CDR2 SMNVEV (reference sequence). The CDR3 DNA sequence: TGTGCCAGCAGCCCGGGACATGGGATTGGTGGCTACACCTTC. It specifies CASSPGHGIGGYTF.

The V call is TRBV13, the J call TRBJ1-4; possible D gene TRBD1, 5 bases. Germline CDR1 PRHDT, CDR2 FYEKMQ (reference sequence). This CDR3 spans 16 amino acids. Trimming took off 5 bases at V and 8 bases at J, with 21 bases between the two ends. The CDR3 sequence is CASSGGTPFDGEKLFF. CDR3 in DNA: TGTGCCAGCAGCGGCGGGACTCCATTCGACGGAGAAAAACTGTTTTTT. Full variable domain (missing parts from reference TRBV13 and TRBJ1-4): AAGVIQSPRHLIKEKRETATLKCYPIPRHDTVYWYQQGPGQDPQFLISFYEKMQSDKGSIPDRFSAQQFSDYHSELNMSSLELGDSALYFCASSGGTPFDGEKLFFGSGTQLSVL.

V usage is TRBV6-1 and J usage is TRBJ1-4; D unresolved. This CDR3 comprises 14 residues. The V gene's germline CDR1 is MNHNS and CDR2 SASEGT. Trimming cost V 8 bases and J 3 bases, with 13 bases left between them. The CDR3 DNA reads as TGTGCCAGCTGTGTGGGCCAACCTAATGAAAAACTGTTTTTT. It translates to CASCVGQPNEKLFF.

For this clone: A read error may account for a junction end that differs from germline. The chain has TRBV6-5 and TRBJ1-2; no clear D gene. The CDR3 has 13 amino acids. The germline CDR1 and CDR2 sequences are MNHEY and SVGAGI. CDR3 region: CASSYAENCGYTF. The CDR3 coding sequence is TGTGCCAGCAGTTACGCCGAGAACTGTGGCTACACCTTC.

The V call is TRBV5-1, the J call TRBJ2-7, with 15 bases lining up with TRBD2. The CDR3 is 17 residues long. CDR1 and CDR2 from the germline V gene are SGHRS and YFSETQ. V lost 0 bases, J lost 6 bases, and 7 bases stayed unmatched. CDR3 sequence (DNA): TGCGCCAGCAGCTTGGCGGGCCCGGGACTAGCGGGAGGCGAGCAGTACTTC. The encoded protein is CASSLAGPGLAGGEQYF.

V usage is TRBV30 and J usage is TRBJ2-1; 10 nucleotides match TRBD2. The CDR3 length is 14 residues. Germline values: CDR1 GTSNPN, CDR2 SVGIG (reference sequence). Germline trimming cut 3 bases from V and 4 bases from J; bases unmatched to any gene: 3. The CDR3 DNA reads as TGTGCCTGGAGGCGACTAGCGGGTTACAATGAGCAGTTCTTC. Translating it yields CAWRRLAGYNEQFF.

The chain recombines TRBV7-9 with TRBJ2-5, with D uncertain. V gave up 5 bases and J gave up 4 bases, with 14 bases separating them. There are 14 residues in the CDR3. Germline CDR1 and CDR2: SEHNR and FQNEAQ (reference sequence). The CDR3 DNA is TGTGCCAGCAGCCCTTCTCTCTACCGAGAGACCCAGTACTTC. This gives the protein CASSPSLYRETQYF.

The V and J genes are TRBV27 and TRBJ1-2, with D perhaps TRBD1 (6 bases). The CDR3 has 13 residues. The V gene's germline CDR1 is MNHEY and CDR2 SMNVEV (reference sequence). V lost 3 bases to trimming and J lost 5 bases, with 10 bases between them. The CDR3 reads CASSLATGYGYTF. In DNA, the CDR3 is TGTGCCAGCAGTTTGGCGACAGGATATGGCTACACCTTC.

The chain joins TRBV18 to TRBJ2-1, with TRBD2 matching over 8 bases. Germline loops: CDR1 KGHSH, CDR2 LQKENI. The CDR3 extends over 19 amino acids. V lost 6 bases and J lost 0; bases outside the gene matches: 16. The CDR3 DNA reads as TGTGCCAGCTCTCCCCCGCGAGCGGGAGTACCAAACTCCTACAATGAGCAGTTCTTC. Translated, it gives CASSPPRAGVPNSYNEQFF.

In its sample, this clone was seen a few times. This chain uses TRBV30 with TRBJ1-2; D is unresolved. V was shortened by 4 bases and J by 4 bases, with 13 bases between the two germline ends. This CDR3 has 13 residues. Germline V gives CDR1 GTSNPN, CDR2 SVGIG (reference sequence). The chain's CDR3 is CAWTYSAPYGYTF. As DNA, the CDR3 is TGTGCCTGGACTTACTCCGCCCCCTATGGCTACACCTTC.

On this clone itself: This sample also contains other DNA sequences that code for the same CDR3. The chain has TRBV7-9 and TRBJ1-3, with D unresolved. V was pared by 7 bases and J by 4 bases, with 20 bases between. Germline V lookup: CDR1 SEHNR, CDR2 FQNEAQ (reference sequence). This CDR3 comprises 16 residues. The CDR3 loop is CASTEIRGPSGNTIYF. The CDR3 nucleotides read TGTGCCAGCACCGAGATTCGCGGTCCCTCCGGAAACACCATATATTTT.

The chain links TRBV19 to TRBJ1-5, with 9 bases fitting TRBD1. Looked up from germline, CDR1 is LNHDA and CDR2 is SQIVND (reference sequence). The CDR3 loop spans 16 amino acids. Trimming took 8 bases from V and 4 from J; bases not matched to a gene: 12. The DNA of the CDR3 is TGTGCCAGTGAACCCGGGACAGGGATATCAAATCAGCCCCAGCATTTT. Translated, it gives CASEPGTGISNQPQHF.